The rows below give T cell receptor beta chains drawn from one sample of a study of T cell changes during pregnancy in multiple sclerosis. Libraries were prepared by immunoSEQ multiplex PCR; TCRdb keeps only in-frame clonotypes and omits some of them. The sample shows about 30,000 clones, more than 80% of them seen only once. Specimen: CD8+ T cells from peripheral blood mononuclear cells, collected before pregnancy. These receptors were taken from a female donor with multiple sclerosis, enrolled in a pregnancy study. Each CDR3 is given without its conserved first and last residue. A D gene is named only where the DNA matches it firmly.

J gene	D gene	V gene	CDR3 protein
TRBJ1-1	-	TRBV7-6	ASSLAWTDRNTEAF
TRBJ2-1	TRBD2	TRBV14	ASSHRPVAGYNEQF
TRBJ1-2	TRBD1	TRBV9	ASSGKQGNYGYT
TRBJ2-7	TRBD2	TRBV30	AWRTGLAGAYEQY
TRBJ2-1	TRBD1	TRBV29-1	SATDRDRYNEQF
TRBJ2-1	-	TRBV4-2	ASSQEGTDNEQF
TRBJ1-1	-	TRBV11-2	ASSPRRGNMNTEAF
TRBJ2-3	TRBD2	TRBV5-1	ASSPLGAGGTDTQY
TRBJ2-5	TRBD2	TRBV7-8	ASSQDGTSGVHETQY
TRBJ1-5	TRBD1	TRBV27	ASSFSRTGGSNQPQH
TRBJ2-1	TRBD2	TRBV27	ASSLWIGTTYNEQF
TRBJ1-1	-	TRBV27	ASSLRGSTEAF
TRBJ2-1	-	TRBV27	ASSGAYNEQF
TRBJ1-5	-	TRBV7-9	ASSFTGSHQPQH
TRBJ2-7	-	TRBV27	ASSAPGRGVVDEQY
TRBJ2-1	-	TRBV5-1	ASSFSGRSYNEQF
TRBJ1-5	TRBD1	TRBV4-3	ASSQTGDRNQPQH
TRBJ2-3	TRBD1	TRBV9	ASSSDRGTDTQY
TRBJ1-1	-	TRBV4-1	ASSQAGGVTEAF
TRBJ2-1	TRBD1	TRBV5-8	ASEGFVDRVLKF
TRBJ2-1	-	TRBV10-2	ASLGPGGTYNEQF
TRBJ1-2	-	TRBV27	ASSSFTGNYGYT
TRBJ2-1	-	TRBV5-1	ASSLAGPVNEQF
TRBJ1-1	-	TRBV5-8	ASSYRENTEAF
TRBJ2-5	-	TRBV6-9	ASFSWH
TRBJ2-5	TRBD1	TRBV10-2	ASRETGGAVVARETQY
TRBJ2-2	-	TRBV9	ASSVGQNTGELF
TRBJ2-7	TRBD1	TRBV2	ASRGGRGPHEQY
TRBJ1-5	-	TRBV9	ASSVGVIFQPQH
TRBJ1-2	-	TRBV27	ASSLSPPDYNYGYT
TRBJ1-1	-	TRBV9	ASSVAHMGSTEAF
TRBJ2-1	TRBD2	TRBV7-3	ASSSWTSGNEQF
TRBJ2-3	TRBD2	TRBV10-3	ATLSGFTDTQY
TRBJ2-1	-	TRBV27	ASSFQVASLPENEQF
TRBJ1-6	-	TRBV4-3	ASSQELGTYNSPLH
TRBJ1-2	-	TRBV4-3	ASSQGGSHGYT
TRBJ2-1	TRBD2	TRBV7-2	ASSSYSGRAYNEQF
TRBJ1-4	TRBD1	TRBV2	ASSDRDRTYATNEKLF
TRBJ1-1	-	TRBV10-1	ASSGHEPDRLNTEAF
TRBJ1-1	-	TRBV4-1	ASSLETEAF
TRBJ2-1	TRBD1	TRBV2	ASSEAPGQAYNEQF
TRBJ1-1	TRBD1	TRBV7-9	ASTLQVVGQGAEAF
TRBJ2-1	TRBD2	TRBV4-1	ASSLPLGLEIHEQF
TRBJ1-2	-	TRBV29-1	SVVEGSNYGYT
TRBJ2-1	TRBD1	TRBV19	ASSIRDSRYNEQF
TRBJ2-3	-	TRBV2	ASSERFNTDTQY
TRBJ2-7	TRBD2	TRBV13	ASSLRGGPGYEQY
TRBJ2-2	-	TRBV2	ASILDLNTGELF
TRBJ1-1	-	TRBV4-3	ASARGDSNTEAF
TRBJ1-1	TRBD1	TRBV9	ASSVGQGSGTEAF
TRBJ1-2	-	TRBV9	ASSVDGGSYGYT
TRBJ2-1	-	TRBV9	ASSIHINASYNEQF